The 9 T cell receptor beta chains presented below share a single source sample, sequenced in a study of blood T cells in healthy people across ages. Combining a sample-barcoded 5' primer with a J-beta primer mix, a second PCR ran for roughly 7 to 12 cycles. One entry per CDR3 protein results from TCRdb running MiXCR on the 5' RACE reads. The sample includes approximately 850,000 distinct CDR3 sequences, around 43% of them seen just once. The sequenced material came from blood. All receptors come from a man in his fifties or sixties in good health.

This clonotype was counted between two and nine times. J is TRBJ1-2 and V is TRBV6-2 or TRBV6-3, with 9 nucleotides matching TRBD1. Germline trimming cut 5 bases from V and 6 bases from J; bases unmatched to any gene: 13. Germline loops: CDR1 MNHEY, CDR2 SVGEGT. This CDR3 contains 16 residues. The CDR3 DNA reads as TGTGCCAGCAGTCCTACCGGGACAGGGCTCGCTGATGGCTACACCTTC. Translating it yields CASSPTGTGLADGYTF.

J is TRBJ2-7 and V is TRBV12-3 or TRBV12-4; 8 bases fit TRBD2. The CDR3 runs to 15 residues. The J segment lost 7 bases and the V segment lost 2 bases, leaving 10 bases of the junction unmatched. The CDR3 is CASSLRSGGFDEQYF. The CDR3 DNA follows: TGTGCCAGCAGTTTAAGGAGCGGGGGTTTCGATGAGCAGTACTTC.

The rearrangement joins TRBV20-1 to TRBJ1-1; weak D call: TRBD1 (5 bases). V was clipped by 2 bases and J by 4 bases, with 14 bases between them. CDR3 size: 14 residues. Germline V lookup: CDR1 DFQATT, CDR2 SNEGSKA (reference sequence). The CDR3 DNA reads as TGCAGTGCTAGACCCAACCGGGGGGTCACTGAAGCTTTCTTT. It codes for CSARPNRGVTEAFF.

The sample holds one count of this clonotype. V usage is TRBV9 and J usage is TRBJ2-5, with D possibly being TRBD2 (6 bases). The J call may be incorrect, as the DNA end agrees better with TRBJ2-7. The germline gives CDR1 SGDLS, CDR2 YYNGEE. The CDR3 is 14 residues long. CDR3 nucleotides: TGTGCCAGCAGCGTTGCAGGGCCGGGGGACGAGCAGTACTTC. It translates to CASSVAGPGDEQYF.

The chain has TRBV3-1 and TRBJ1-2, with a tentative D call TRBD1 (5 bases). Germline assignment: CDR1 LGHDT and CDR2 YNNKEL (reference sequence). This CDR3 comprises 17 residues. Trimming pared 4 bases from V and 4 bases from J, leaving 22 bases between. The CDR3 nucleotides are TGTGCCAGCAGCCCCTGGGGGTCAGGGAATAGTGGCTATGGCTACACCTTC. As protein: CASSPWGSGNSGYGYTF.

This clonotype was detected a few times. The chain combines TRBV20-1 with TRBJ2-7, with 7 bases fitting TRBD2. Germline V lookup: CDR1 DFQATT, CDR2 SNEGSKA (reference sequence). V was clipped by 6 bases and J by 2 bases; unmatched bases: 13. The CDR3 runs to 15 residues. For the CDR3, the DNA is TGCAGTGCACAATCTGGACTAGGTTCAGCCTACGAGCAGTACTTC. Encoded protein: CSAQSGLGSAYEQYF.

This clonotype appeared a few times. This chain links TRBV11-2 with TRBJ2-1; 9 bases align to TRBD1. The V segment lost 8 bases and the J segment 6 bases; nucleotides outside the gene matches: 5. Germline V lookup: CDR1 SGHAT, CDR2 FQNNGV. The CDR3 covers 13 residues. DNA for the CDR3: TGTGCCAGCGAGGGACAGGGATTCAATGAGCAGTTCTTC. Protein product: CASEGQGFNEQFF.

The V gene is TRBV4-2, the J gene TRBJ1-6, with 9 bases matching TRBD1. Germline V lookup: CDR1 LGHNA, CDR2 YNFKEQ. Unmatched junction bases numbered 14, after V lost 6 bases and J lost 5 bases. The CDR3 totals 18 residues. CDR3 residues: CASRSGTGPLTDNSPLHF. CDR3 bases: TGTGCCAGCAGGTCCGGGACAGGGCCTCTGACAGATAATTCACCCCTCCACTTT.

This clonotype was counted only a few times. The CDR3 DNA follows: TGTGCCAGCGGAGGGTGGGGTAGGGACAGGGCACATGGCTACACCTTC. Translation gives CASGGWGRDRAHGYTF. The chain joins TRBV12-3 or TRBV12-4 to TRBJ1-2, with 9 nucleotides matching TRBD1. The CDR3 contains 16 residues. V was pared by 8 bases and J by 6 bases, with 16 bases of the junction left unmatched.